Each of the 4 T cell receptor beta chains below was sequenced from the same sample in a study of identifying expanded T cells in peripheral blood. Assay used: immunoSEQ multiplex PCR; TCRdb lists only in-frame clones, some missing. The sample shows approximately 92,000 clones, about 85% of them seen only once. The sample was blood. The receptor set was obtained from a person aged 18 to 70 in good health.

V gene TRBV2 combines with J gene TRBJ1-6; D is unresolved. Trimming removed 4 bases at V and 7 bases at J, with 11 bases between. Germline-derived CDR1 and CDR2 are SNHLY and FYNNEI. This CDR3 has 14 residues. CDR3 protein: CASSVVKSNSPLHF. The CDR3 DNA sequence: TGTGCCAGCAGTGTTGTGAAGTCGAATTCACCCCTCCACTTT. Drawing the rest from reference TRBV2 and TRBJ1-6, the complete variable domain is EPEVTQTPSHQVTQMGQEVILRCVPISNHLYFYWYRQILGQKVEFLVSFYNNEISEKSEIFDDQFSVERPDGSNFTLKIRSTKLEDSAMYFCASSVVKSNSPLHFGNGTRLTVT.

V and J are TRBV19 and TRBJ1-1; D uncertain. This CDR3 has 12 residues. V gave up 5 bases and J gave up 4 bases, with 8 bases separating them. CDR1 is LNHDA, CDR2 SQIVND, per germline (reference sequence). The CDR3 DNA sequence: TGTGCCAGTAGTGCGGGGTTCACTGAAGCTTTCTTT. It yields the protein CASSAGFTEAFF.

DNA of the CDR3: TGTGCCAGCAGCTTAGAGGGGTTTTCGGGGGGGACAGATACGCAGTATTTT. The encoded protein is CASSLEGFSGGTDTQYF. The chain couples TRBV7-8 to TRBJ2-3; 8 bases match TRBD2. This CDR3 is built from 17 residues. Trimming cost V 1 base and J 3 bases; bases outside gene matches: 9. Germline CDR1 and CDR2: SGHVS and FQNEAQ.

CDR3 sequence: CASSHRRTAEGSPLHF. In DNA form, the CDR3 reads TGTGCCAGCTCACATAGACGAACGGCCGAAGGTTCACCCCTCCACTTT. The V and J genes are TRBV18 and TRBJ1-6; D remains unclear. The CDR3 extends over 16 amino acids. V lost 4 bases, J lost 9 bases, and 19 bases lay in between. Germline assignment: CDR1 KGHSH and CDR2 LQKENI.